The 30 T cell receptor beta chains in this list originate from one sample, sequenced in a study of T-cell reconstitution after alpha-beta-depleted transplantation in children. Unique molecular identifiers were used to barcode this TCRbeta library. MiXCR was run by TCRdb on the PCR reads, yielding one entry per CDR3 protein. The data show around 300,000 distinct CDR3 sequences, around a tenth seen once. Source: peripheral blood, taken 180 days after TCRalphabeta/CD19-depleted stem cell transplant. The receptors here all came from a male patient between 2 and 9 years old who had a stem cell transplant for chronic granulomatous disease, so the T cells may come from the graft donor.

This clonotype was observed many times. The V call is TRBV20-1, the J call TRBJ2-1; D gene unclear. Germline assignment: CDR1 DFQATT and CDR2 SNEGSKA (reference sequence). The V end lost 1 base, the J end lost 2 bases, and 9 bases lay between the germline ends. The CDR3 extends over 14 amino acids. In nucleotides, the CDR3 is TGCAGTGCTAGAGGTCAGGAAACCTACAATGAGCAGTTCTTC. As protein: CSARGQETYNEQFF.

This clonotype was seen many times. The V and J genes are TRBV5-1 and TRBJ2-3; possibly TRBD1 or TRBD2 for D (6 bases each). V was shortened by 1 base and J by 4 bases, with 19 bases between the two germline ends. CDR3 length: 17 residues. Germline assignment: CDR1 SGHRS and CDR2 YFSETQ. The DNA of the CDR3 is TGCGCCAGCAGCTTGTGGGGGGCCCTAGGAGCATCAGATACGCAGTATTTT. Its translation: CASSLWGALGASDTQYF.

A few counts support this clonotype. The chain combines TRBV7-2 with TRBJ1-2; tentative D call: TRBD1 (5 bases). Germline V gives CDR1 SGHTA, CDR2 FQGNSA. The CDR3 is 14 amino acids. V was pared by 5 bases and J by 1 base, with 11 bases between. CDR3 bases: TGTGCCAGCAGCCCTGACAGTTTTAACTATGGCTACACCTTC. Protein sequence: CASSPDSFNYGYTF.

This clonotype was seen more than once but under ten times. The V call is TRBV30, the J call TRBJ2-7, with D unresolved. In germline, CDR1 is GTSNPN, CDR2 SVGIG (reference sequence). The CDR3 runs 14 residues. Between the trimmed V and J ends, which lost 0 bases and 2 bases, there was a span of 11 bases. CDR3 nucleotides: TGTGCCTGGAGTGTATACCGGCCCCCCTACGAGCAGTACTTC. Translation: CAWSVYRPPYEQYF.

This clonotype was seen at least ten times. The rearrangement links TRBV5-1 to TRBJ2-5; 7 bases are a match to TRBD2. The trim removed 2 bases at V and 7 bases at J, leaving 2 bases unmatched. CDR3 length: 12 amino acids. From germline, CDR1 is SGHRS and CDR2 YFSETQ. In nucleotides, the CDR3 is TGCGCCAGCAGCTTCCGGGAGGCGACCCAGTACTTC. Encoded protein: CASSFREATQYF.

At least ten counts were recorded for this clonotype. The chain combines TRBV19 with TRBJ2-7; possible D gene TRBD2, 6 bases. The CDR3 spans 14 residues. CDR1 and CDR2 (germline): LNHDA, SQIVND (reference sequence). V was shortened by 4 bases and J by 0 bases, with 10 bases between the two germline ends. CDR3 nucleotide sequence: TGTGCCAGTAGTACCGGGAGCGCCTCCTACGAGCAGTACTTC. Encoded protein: CASSTGSASYEQYF.

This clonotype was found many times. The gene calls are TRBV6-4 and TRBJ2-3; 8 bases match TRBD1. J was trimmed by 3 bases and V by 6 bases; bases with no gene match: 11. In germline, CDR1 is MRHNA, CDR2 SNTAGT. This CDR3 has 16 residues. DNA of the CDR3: TGTGCCAGCAGGGTAGTCAGGGGGCTGAGGACAGATACGCAGTATTTT. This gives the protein CASRVVRGLRTDTQYF.

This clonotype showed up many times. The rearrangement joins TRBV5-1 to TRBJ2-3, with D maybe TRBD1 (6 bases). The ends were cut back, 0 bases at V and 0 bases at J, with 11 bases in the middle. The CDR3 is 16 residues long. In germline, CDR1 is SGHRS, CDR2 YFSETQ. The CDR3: CASSLVGRGSTDTQYF. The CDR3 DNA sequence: TGCGCCAGCAGCTTGGTCGGCAGGGGTAGCACAGATACGCAGTATTTT.

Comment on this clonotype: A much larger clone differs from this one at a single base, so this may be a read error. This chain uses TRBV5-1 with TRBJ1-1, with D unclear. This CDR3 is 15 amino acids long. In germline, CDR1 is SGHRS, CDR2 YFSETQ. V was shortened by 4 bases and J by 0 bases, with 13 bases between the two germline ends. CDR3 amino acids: CASSQVLRVNTEAFF. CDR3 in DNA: TGCGCCAGCAGCCAGGTGTTAAGGGTGAACACTGAAGCTTTCTTT.

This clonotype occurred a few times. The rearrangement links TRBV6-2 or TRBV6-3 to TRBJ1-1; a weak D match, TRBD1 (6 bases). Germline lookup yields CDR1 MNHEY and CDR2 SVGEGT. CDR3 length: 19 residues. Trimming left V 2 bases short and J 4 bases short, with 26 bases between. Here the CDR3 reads CASSYLHLISQGLSTEAFF. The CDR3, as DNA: TGTGCCAGCAGTTACCTCCACCTAATTTCACAGGGCTTGAGCACTGAAGCTTTCTTT.

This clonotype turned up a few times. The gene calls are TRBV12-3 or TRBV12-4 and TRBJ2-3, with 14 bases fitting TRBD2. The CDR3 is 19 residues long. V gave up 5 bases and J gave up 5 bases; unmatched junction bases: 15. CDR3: CASSPSTPGLAGVRDTQYF. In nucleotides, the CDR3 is TGTGCCAGCAGTCCATCAACACCGGGACTAGCGGGAGTGAGAGATACGCAGTATTTT.

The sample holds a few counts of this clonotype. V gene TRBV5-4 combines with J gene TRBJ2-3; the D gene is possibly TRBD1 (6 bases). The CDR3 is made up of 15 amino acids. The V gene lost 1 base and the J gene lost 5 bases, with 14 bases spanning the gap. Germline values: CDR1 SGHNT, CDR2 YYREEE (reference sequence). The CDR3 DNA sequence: TGTGCCAGCAGCTTGAACCTGGGGGCGTTAGATACGCAGTATTTT. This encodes CASSLNLGALDTQYF.

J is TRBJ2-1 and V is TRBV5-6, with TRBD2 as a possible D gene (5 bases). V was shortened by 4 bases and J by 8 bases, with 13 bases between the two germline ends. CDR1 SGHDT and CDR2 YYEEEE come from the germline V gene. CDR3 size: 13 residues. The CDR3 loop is CASSGLPRDEQFF. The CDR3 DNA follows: TGTGCCAGCAGCGGCCTCCCGAGGGATGAGCAGTTCTTC.

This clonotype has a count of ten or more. The CDR3 nucleotides are TGTGCCAGCAGCTCGGCGGGGCAGCTAATAGCCAAAAACATTCAGTACTTC. Translated: CASSSAGQLIAKNIQYF. J is TRBJ2-4 and V is TRBV7-9; tentatively, D is TRBD2 (6 bases). Trimming took off 4 bases at V and 0 bases at J, with 16 bases between the two ends. The CDR3 sequence is 17 residues long. Germline values: CDR1 SEHNR, CDR2 FQNEAQ (reference sequence).

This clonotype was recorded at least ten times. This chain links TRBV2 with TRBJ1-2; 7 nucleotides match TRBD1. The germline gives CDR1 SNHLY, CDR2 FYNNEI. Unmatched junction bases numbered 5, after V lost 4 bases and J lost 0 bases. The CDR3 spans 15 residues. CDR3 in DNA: TGTGCCAGCAGTGTTTCCGGGACAGCTAACTATGGCTACACCTTC. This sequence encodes CASSVSGTANYGYTF.

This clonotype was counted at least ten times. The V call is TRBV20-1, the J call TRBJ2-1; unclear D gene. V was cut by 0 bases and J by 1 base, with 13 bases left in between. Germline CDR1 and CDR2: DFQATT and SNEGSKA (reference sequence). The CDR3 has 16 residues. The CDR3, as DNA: TGCAGTGCTAGAGATCGAAATGGCCTTTCCTACAATGAGCAGTTCTTC. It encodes CSARDRNGLSYNEQFF.

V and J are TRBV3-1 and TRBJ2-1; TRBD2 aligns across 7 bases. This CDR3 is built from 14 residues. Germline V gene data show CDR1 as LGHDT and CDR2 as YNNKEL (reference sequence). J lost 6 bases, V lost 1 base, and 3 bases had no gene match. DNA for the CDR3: TGTGCCAGCAGCCAAGTCGGGAGGTCCAATGAGCAGTTCTTC. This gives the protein CASSQVGRSNEQFF.

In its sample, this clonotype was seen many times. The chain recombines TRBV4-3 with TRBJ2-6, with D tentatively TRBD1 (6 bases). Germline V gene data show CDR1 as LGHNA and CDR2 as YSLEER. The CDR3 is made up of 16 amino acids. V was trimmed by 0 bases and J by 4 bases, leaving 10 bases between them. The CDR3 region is CASSQDWGQGANVLTF. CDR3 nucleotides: TGCGCCAGCAGCCAAGACTGGGGGCAAGGGGCCAACGTCCTGACTTTC.

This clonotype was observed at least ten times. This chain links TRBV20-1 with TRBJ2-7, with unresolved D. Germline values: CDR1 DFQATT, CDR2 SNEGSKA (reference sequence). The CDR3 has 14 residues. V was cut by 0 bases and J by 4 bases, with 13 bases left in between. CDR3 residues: CSARDRAVIYEQYF. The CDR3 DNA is TGCAGTGCTAGAGATAGGGCAGTAATATACGAGCAGTACTTC.

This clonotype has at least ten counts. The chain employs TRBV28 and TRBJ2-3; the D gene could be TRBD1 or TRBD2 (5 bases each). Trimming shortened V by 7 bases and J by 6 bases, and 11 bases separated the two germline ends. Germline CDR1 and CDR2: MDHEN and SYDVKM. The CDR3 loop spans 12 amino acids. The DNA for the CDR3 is TGTGCCAGCACACTAGGGGCGGATACGCAGTATTTT. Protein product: CASTLGADTQYF.

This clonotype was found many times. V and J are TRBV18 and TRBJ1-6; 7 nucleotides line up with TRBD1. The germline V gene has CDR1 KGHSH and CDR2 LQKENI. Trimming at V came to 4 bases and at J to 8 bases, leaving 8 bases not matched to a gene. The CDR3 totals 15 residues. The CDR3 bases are TGTGCCAGCTCACTAAAGACAGGGAGTGATTCACCCCTCCACTTT. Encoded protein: CASSLKTGSDSPLHF.

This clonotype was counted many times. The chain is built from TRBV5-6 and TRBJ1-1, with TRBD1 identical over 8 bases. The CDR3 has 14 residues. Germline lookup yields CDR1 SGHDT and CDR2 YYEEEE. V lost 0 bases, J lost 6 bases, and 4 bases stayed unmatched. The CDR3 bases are TGTGCCAGCAGCTTGGACAGGGGGGTCTCTGAAGCTTTCTTT. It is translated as CASSLDRGVSEAFF.

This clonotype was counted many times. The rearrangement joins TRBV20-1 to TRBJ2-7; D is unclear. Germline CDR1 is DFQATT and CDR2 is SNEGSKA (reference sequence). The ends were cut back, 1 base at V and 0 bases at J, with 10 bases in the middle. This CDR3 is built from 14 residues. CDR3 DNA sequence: TGCAGTGCTAGAGCCCCAAGGAGCTCCTACGAGCAGTACTTC. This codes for CSARAPRSSYEQYF.

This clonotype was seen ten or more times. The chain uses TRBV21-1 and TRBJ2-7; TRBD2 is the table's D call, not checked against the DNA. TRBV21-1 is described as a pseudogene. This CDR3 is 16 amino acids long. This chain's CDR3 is CASSKGRAGGPREQYF. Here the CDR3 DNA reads TGTGCCAGCAGCAAGGGACGAGCGGGAGGGCCTCGCGAGCAGTACTTC.

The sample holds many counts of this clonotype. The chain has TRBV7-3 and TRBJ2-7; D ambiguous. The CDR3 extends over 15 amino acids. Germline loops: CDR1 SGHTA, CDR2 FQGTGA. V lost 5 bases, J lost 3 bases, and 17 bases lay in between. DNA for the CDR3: TGTGCCAGCAGCCTTGGTCCCTCGTGGGGCTACGAGCAGTACTTC. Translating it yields CASSLGPSWGYEQYF.

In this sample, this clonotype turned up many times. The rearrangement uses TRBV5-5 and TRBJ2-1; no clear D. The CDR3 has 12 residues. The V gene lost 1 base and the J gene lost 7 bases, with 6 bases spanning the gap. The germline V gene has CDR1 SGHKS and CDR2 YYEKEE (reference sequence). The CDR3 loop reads CASSLWENEQFF. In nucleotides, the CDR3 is TGTGCCAGCAGCTTGTGGGAAAATGAGCAGTTCTTC. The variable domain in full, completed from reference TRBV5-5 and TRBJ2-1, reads DAGVTQSPTHLIKTRGQQVTLRCSPISGHKSVSWYQQVLGQGPQFIFQYYEKEERGRGNFPDRFSARQFPNYSSELNVNALLLGDSALYLCASSLWENEQFFGPGTRLTVL.

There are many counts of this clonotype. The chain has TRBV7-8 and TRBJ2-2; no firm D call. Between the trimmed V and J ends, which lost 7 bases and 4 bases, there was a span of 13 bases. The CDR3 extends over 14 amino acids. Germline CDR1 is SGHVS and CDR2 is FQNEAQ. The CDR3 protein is CASTRYRGTGELFF. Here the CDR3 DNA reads TGTGCCAGCACGCGTTATCGAGGCACCGGGGAGCTGTTTTTT.

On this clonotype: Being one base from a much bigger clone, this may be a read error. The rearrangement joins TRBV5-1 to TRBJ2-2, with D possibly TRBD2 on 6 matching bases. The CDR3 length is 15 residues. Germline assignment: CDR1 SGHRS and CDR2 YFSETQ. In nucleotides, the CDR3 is TGCGCCAGCAGCTTGGGGCTAGTGAACACCGGGGGGCTGTTTTTT. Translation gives CASSLGLVNTGGLFF.

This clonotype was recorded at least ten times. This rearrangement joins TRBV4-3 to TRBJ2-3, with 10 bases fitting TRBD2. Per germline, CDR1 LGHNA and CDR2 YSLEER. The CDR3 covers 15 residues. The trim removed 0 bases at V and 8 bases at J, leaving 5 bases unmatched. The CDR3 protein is CASSQEVAGGGTQYF. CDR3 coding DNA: TGCGCCAGCAGCCAAGAAGTAGCGGGGGGAGGTACGCAGTATTTT.

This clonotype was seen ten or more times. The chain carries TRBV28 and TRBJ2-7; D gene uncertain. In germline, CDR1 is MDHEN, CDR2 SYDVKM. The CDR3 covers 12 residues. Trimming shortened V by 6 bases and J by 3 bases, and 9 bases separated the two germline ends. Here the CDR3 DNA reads TGTGCCAGCAGCTCCGCCAACTACGAGCAGTACTTC. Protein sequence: CASSSANYEQYF.